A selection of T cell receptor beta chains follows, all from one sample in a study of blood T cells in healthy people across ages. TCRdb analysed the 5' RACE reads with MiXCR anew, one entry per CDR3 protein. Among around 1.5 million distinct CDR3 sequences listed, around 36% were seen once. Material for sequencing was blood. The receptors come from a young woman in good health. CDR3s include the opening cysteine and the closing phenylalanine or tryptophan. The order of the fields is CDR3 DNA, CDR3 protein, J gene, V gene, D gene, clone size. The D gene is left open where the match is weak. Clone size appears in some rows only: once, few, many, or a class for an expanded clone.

CDR3nt: TGTGCCAGCAGTCCGATGGGCGGGGCTGCTGGCTACACCTTC
CDR3aa: CASSPMGGAAGYTF
j_gene: TRBJ1-2
v_gene: TRBV6-5
d_gene: -
abundance: once

CDR3nt: TGTGCCAGCAGTTTCCCATGGGGAACTAATGAAAAACGGTTTTTT
CDR3aa: CASSFPWGTNEKRFF
j_gene: TRBJ1-4
v_gene: TRBV28
d_gene: -
abundance: few

CDR3nt: TGTGCCAGCAGCCAAGGCATGAGAGAGACCCAGTACTTC
CDR3aa: CASSQGMRETQYF
j_gene: TRBJ2-5
v_gene: TRBV3-1
d_gene: -
abundance: -

CDR3nt: TGCAGTGCTAAAGCGGGAGTCGACGAGCAGTACTTC
CDR3aa: CSAKAGVDEQYF
j_gene: TRBJ2-7
v_gene: TRBV20-1
d_gene: TRBD2
abundance: -

CDR3nt: TGTGCCACCGGACAGGGCAGAGAGACCCAGTACTTC
CDR3aa: CATGQGRETQYF
j_gene: TRBJ2-5
v_gene: TRBV2
d_gene: TRBD1
abundance: many

CDR3nt: TGTGCCAGCATGCTTGGGGGTGAGACCCAGTACTTC
CDR3aa: CASMLGGETQYF
j_gene: TRBJ2-5
v_gene: TRBV7-9
d_gene: -
abundance: -

CDR3nt: TGCAGTGCTAGCGATTTGACTGGCTTCTACAATGAGCAGTTCTTC
CDR3aa: CSASDLTGFYNEQFF
j_gene: TRBJ2-1
v_gene: TRBV20-1
d_gene: -
abundance: -

CDR3nt: TGTGCCAGCAGTTCAGCACTGGTAGCGGACTCTGGGGCCAACGTCCTGACTTTC
CDR3aa: CASSSALVADSGANVLTF
j_gene: TRBJ2-6
v_gene: TRBV7-6
d_gene: -
abundance: -

CDR3nt: TGTGTCAGCAGCCCCGGGGTTGGTTGGGATACGCAGTATTTT
CDR3aa: CVSSPGVGWDTQYF
j_gene: TRBJ2-3
v_gene: TRBV7-3
d_gene: -
abundance: once

CDR3nt: TGTGCCAGCAGCGTAGATCTCCGCCGGGAGACCCAGTACTTC
CDR3aa: CASSVDLRRETQYF
j_gene: TRBJ2-5
v_gene: TRBV9
d_gene: -
abundance: -

CDR3nt: TGTGCCAGCAGCTCCCTCGGGGAGGACACTGAAGCTTTCTTT
CDR3aa: CASSSLGEDTEAFF
j_gene: TRBJ1-1
v_gene: TRBV7-6
d_gene: -
abundance: -

CDR3nt: TGTGCCAGCAGCTGGGGGTCACAGGCCTACAATGAGCAGTTCTTC
CDR3aa: CASSWGSQAYNEQFF
j_gene: TRBJ2-1
v_gene: TRBV7-3
d_gene: -
abundance: -

CDR3nt: TGTGCCAGCAGTCCTAGGGTAACAGGAGGCATAGCCAAAAACATTCAGTACTTC
CDR3aa: CASSPRVTGGIAKNIQYF
j_gene: TRBJ2-4
v_gene: TRBV27
d_gene: -
abundance: few

CDR3nt: TGTGCCAGCAGCTTGGCCGGCGGGCCTCACAATGAGCAGTTCTTC
CDR3aa: CASSLAGGPHNEQFF
j_gene: TRBJ2-1
v_gene: TRBV5-6
d_gene: -
abundance: many

CDR3nt: TGTGCCAGCAGCTCCATCTCCGGGGGCCTCGAGCAGTACTTC
CDR3aa: CASSSISGGLEQYF
j_gene: TRBJ2-7
v_gene: TRBV3-1
d_gene: -
abundance: -

CDR3nt: TGTGCCAGCAGTTACCCCGGGGGTACTGAAGCTTTCTTT
CDR3aa: CASSYPGGTEAFF
j_gene: TRBJ1-1
v_gene: TRBV6-5
d_gene: -
abundance: few

CDR3nt: TGTGCCAGCAAGGGAATCGGAGGAGACGAGCAGTACTTC
CDR3aa: CASKGIGGDEQYF
j_gene: TRBJ2-7
v_gene: TRBV28
d_gene: -
abundance: few

CDR3nt: TGTGCCACCAGCTCTAGTGGGGTATCGTTCTTC
CDR3aa: CATSSSGVSFF
j_gene: TRBJ2-1
v_gene: TRBV15
d_gene: -
abundance: few

CDR3nt: TGCGCCAGCTCCCCGGTGGGACTAGCGGGAGAAGGTGGAGAGACCCAGTACTTC
CDR3aa: CASSPVGLAGEGGETQYF
j_gene: TRBJ2-5
v_gene: TRBV5-1
d_gene: TRBD2
abundance: -

CDR3nt: TGTGCCAGCAGCCCCTACTCTCGACGGGGCACTGAAGCTTTCTTT
CDR3aa: CASSPYSRRGTEAFF
j_gene: TRBJ1-1
v_gene: TRBV6-5
d_gene: -
abundance: -

CDR3nt: TGTGCCAGCAGCCTAAAACCCTGGGAAGACAGGGGGCGGAATGGCTACACCTTC
CDR3aa: CASSLKPWEDRGRNGYTF
j_gene: TRBJ1-2
v_gene: TRBV7-2
d_gene: TRBD1
abundance: few

CDR3nt: TGCAGTGCTATCTCTAGCGGGGGGGCCATCACAGATACGCAGTATTTT
CDR3aa: CSAISSGGAITDTQYF
j_gene: TRBJ2-3
v_gene: TRBV20-1
d_gene: TRBD2
abundance: -

CDR3nt: TGCAGTGCAAATGAGGGAGCCGAGACGTACTATGGCTACACCTTC
CDR3aa: CSANEGAETYYGYTF
j_gene: TRBJ1-2
v_gene: TRBV20-1
d_gene: -
abundance: -

CDR3nt: TGTGCCACTCGAAATCCGGGACGGGCCCTTCTAGCCAAAAACATTCAGTACTTC
CDR3aa: CATRNPGRALLAKNIQYF
j_gene: TRBJ2-4
v_gene: TRBV24-1
d_gene: -
abundance: few

CDR3nt: TGTGCCAGCACCCTGGACAAGGGGCTTGGTGGCTACACCTTC
CDR3aa: CASTLDKGLGGYTF
j_gene: TRBJ1-2
v_gene: TRBV7-2
d_gene: -
abundance: -

CDR3nt: TGTGCCAGCACTACCGGTGGAGGTGAGCAGTTCTTC
CDR3aa: CASTTGGGEQFF
j_gene: TRBJ2-1
v_gene: TRBV27
d_gene: -
abundance: few